A selection of T cell receptor beta chains follows, all from one sample in a study of PD-L1 blockade in urothelial cancer. Repertoires were generated with immunoSEQ multiplex PCR, while TCRdb's copy carries only in-frame clones and drops some. This table has about 100,000 clones, around 93% appearing once. Sequences were derived from PBMCs, sampled around atezolizumab (anti-PD-L1) treatment. These receptors all come from an elderly woman with urothelial cancer. The CDR3 runs from the conserved cysteine through the conserved F or W. The D gene is left open where the match is weak. Some rows have no size entry. The others give once, few or many, or a class for an expanded clone.

size,J,V,D,CDR3,DNA
.,TRBJ2-3,TRBV9,TRBD2,CASSVAAGDTDTQYF,TGTGCCAGCAGCGTCGCAGCGGGAGACACAGATACGCAGTATTTT
.,TRBJ2-1,TRBV5-4,TRBD2,CASTVAGGSSYNEQFF,TGTGCCTCCACCGTGGCGGGAGGGAGCTCCTACAATGAGCAGTTCTTC
.,TRBJ2-2,TRBV19,TRBD1,CASISRGINTGELFF,TGTGCCAGTATATCCAGGGGGATTAACACCGGGGAGCTGTTTTTT
.,TRBJ1-1,TRBV10-3,.,CAISDSGRAGTEAFF,TGTGCCATCAGTGATAGCGGCAGGGCAGGAACTGAAGCTTTCTTT
.,TRBJ2-1,TRBV5-1,TRBD1,CASSLGRQGAGDEQFF,TGCGCCAGCAGCTTGGGACGGCAGGGGGCAGGGGATGAGCAGTTCTTC
.,TRBJ2-5,TRBV28,.,CASSPPVRETQYF,TGTGCCAGCAGCCCCCCGGTACGGGAGACCCAGTACTTC
.,TRBJ1-2,TRBV18,TRBD1,CASSYRGDYGYTF,TGTGCCAGCTCATACAGGGGGGACTATGGCTACACCTTC
.,TRBJ2-7,TRBV6-1,TRBD2,CASSEGLAVREQYF,TGTGCCAGCAGTGAAGGGCTAGCGGTGCGCGAGCAGTACTTC
.,TRBJ2-7,TRBV19,.,CASSKDRVSYEQYF,TGTGCCAGTAGTAAGGACAGAGTCTCCTACGAGCAGTACTTC
.,TRBJ2-1,TRBV25-1,.,CASSGPGASNEQFF,TGTGCCAGCAGTGGGCCAGGGGCCAGTAATGAGCAGTTCTTC
.,TRBJ1-1,TRBV4-2,.,CASSQAGGRYLAEAFF,TGTGCCAGCAGCCAAGCCGGGGGTCGGTATTTGGCTGAAGCTTTCTTT
.,TRBJ1-2,TRBV19,TRBD1,CASSIVAGGNGYTF,TGTGCCAGTAGTATTGTCGCAGGGGGAAATGGCTACACCTTC
.,TRBJ2-6,TRBV5-1,TRBD1,CASTTGALSGANVLTF,TGCGCCAGCACGACAGGGGCTCTCTCTGGGGCCAACGTCCTGACTTTC
.,TRBJ1-1,TRBV5-4,.,CASRLSQENTEAFF,TGTGCCAGCAGACTATCTCAAGAGAACACTGAAGCTTTCTTT
.,TRBJ2-5,TRBV11-2,.,CASTRWGSQETQYF,TGTGCCAGCACCCGCTGGGGCAGCCAAGAGACCCAGTACTTC
.,TRBJ2-3,TRBV19,TRBD2,CASSMGTSGSSTDTQYF,TGTGCCAGTAGTATGGGGACTAGCGGATCTAGCACAGATACGCAGTATTTT
.,TRBJ1-1,TRBV4-1,.,CASSPTQGTNTEAFF,TGCGCCAGCAGCCCAACTCAGGGGACGAACACTGAAGCTTTCTTT
.,TRBJ1-2,TRBV10-1,TRBD1,CASSDPGQRGYTF,TGCGCCAGCAGTGACCCGGGACAGCGAGGCTACACCTTC
.,TRBJ2-1,TRBV7-8,.,CASSSTWRGSGNEQFF,TGTGCCAGCAGCTCGACCTGGAGGGGTTCGGGCAATGAGCAGTTCTTC
.,TRBJ1-1,TRBV20-1,.,CSAYGVPEAFF,TGCAGTGCTTACGGGGTCCCAGAAGCTTTCTTT
.,TRBJ2-5,TRBV18,TRBD2,CASSPLAGVETQYF,TGTGCCAGCTCACCACTAGCGGGAGTAGAGACCCAGTACTTC
.,TRBJ1-2,TRBV7-9,.,CASSADRRAGGYTF,TGTGCCAGCAGCGCGGACCGACGGGCGGGGGGCTACACCTTC
.,TRBJ1-5,TRBV7-8,.,CASSLGGRQNQPQHF,TGTGCCAGCAGCTTAGGTGGCAGGCAAAATCAGCCCCAGCATTTT
.,TRBJ1-1,TRBV28,TRBD1,CASSFRQGNTEAFF,TGTGCCAGCAGTTTCCGACAGGGTAACACTGAAGCTTTCTTT
.,TRBJ1-1,TRBV10-3,TRBD1,CAIRGQTNTEAFF,TGTGCCATCAGGGGACAGACGAACACTGAAGCTTTCTTT
.,TRBJ2-7,TRBV27,.,CASGTGTMGTYEQYF,TGTGCCAGCGGCACGGGAACGATGGGAACCTACGAGCAGTACTTC
once,TRBJ1-1,TRBV28,.,CASTGQMNTEAFF,TGTGCCAGCACCGGACAAATGAACACTGAAGCTTTCTTT
.,TRBJ1-2,TRBV9,TRBD1,CASSGDRGLSYGYTF,TGTGCCAGCAGCGGCGACAGGGGCCTATCCTATGGCTACACCTTC
.,TRBJ2-7,TRBV30,.,CAWSVSVGRSYEQYF,TGTGCCTGGAGTGTATCCGTGGGCAGATCCTACGAGCAGTACTTC
.,TRBJ1-1,TRBV2,.,CASRSYQGARTEAFF,TGTGCCAGCAGATCGTACCAAGGGGCAAGAACTGAAGCTTTCTTT
few,TRBJ1-2,TRBV10-3,TRBD1,CAISTETGDFFGYTF,TGTGCCATCAGTACAGAGACAGGGGATTTTTTTGGCTACACCTTC
.,TRBJ2-1,TRBV30,TRBD1,CAWSGDSYNEQFF,TGTGCCTGGAGCGGGGACAGCTACAATGAGCAGTTCTTC
.,TRBJ1-2,TRBV29-1,.,CSLSEGANYGYTF,TGCAGCCTATCGGAGGGTGCTAACTATGGCTACACCTTC
.,TRBJ2-7,TRBV10-2,.,CASKGRDSGAYEQYF,TGCGCCAGCAAGGGGAGGGACTCAGGGGCCTACGAGCAGTACTTC
.,TRBJ2-3,TRBV27,TRBD1,CASRRNDRESDTQYF,TGTGCCAGCAGAAGGAATGACAGGGAATCGGATACGCAGTATTTT
once,TRBJ2-7,TRBV6-6,.,CASSPPGLEQYF,TGTGCCAGCAGCCCCCCCGGACTCGAGCAGTACTTC
.,TRBJ2-4,TRBV27,.,CASGGGGIQYF,TGTGCCAGCGGTGGAGGAGGCATTCAGTACTTC
.,TRBJ1-2,TRBV2,TRBD1,CASSGTAINYGYTF,TGTGCCAGCAGCGGGACAGCGATTAACTATGGCTACACCTTC
.,TRBJ1-1,TRBV28,.,CASSLQGQNTEAFF,TGTGCCAGCAGCCTACAGGGACAGAACACTGAAGCTTTCTTT
.,TRBJ1-2,TRBV6-1,.,CASSSGHRNYGYTF,TGTGCCAGCAGTTCCGGACATAGAAACTATGGCTACACCTTC
.,TRBJ1-1,TRBV28,TRBD1,CASSSRTGRNTEAFF,TGTGCCAGCAGTTCTCGGACAGGACGGAACACTGAAGCTTTCTTT
.,TRBJ1-1,TRBV4-2,TRBD1,CASSQESAGGTEAFF,TGTGCCAGCAGCCAAGAATCTGCAGGGGGCACTGAAGCTTTCTTT
.,TRBJ2-1,TRBV5-4,TRBD1,CASSRGQDVFNEQFF,TGTGCCAGCAGCAGGGGACAGGATGTGTTCAATGAGCAGTTCTTC
.,TRBJ2-6,TRBV4-2,.,CASSQDSLRSSGANVLTF,TGTGCCAGCAGCCAAGATTCCCTCCGGTCCTCTGGGGCCAACGTCCTGACTTTC